The 2 T cell receptor beta chains below were found in one sample sequenced in a study of beta chain features in type 1 diabetes. All of the isolated RNA was reverse transcribed, so expressed TCRB transcripts were sequenced. Here immunoSEQ multiplex PCR was the method, and the copy in TCRdb shows in-frame clones only, minus some. The sample records about 210,000 clones, approximately 11% being singletons. The sequenced sample consisted of central memory CD4+ T cells from blood. Source of these receptors: a man between 18 and 29 years old in good health.

V gene TRBV5-1 combines with J gene TRBJ2-1, with 8 bases identical to TRBD1. This CDR3 has 13 residues. With V trimmed by 5 bases and J by 6 bases, 4 bases remained unmatched. CDR1 and CDR2 (germline): SGHRS, YFSETQ. The CDR3 DNA reads as TGCGCCAGCAGGGGACAGGAGGCCAATGAGCAGTTCTTC. It is translated as CASRGQEANEQFF.

V usage is TRBV29-1 and J usage is TRBJ2-5; perhaps TRBD2 as D (6 bases). From germline, CDR1 is SQVTM and CDR2 ANQGSEA. The V end was cut by 4 bases, the J end by 5 bases, with 17 bases between. This CDR3 is 14 amino acids long. The CDR3 DNA follows: TGCAGCGTTGCTCAGGTGCTGAGCGGGGAGACCCAGTACTTC. This encodes CSVAQVLSGETQYF.